This T cell receptor (beta chain) was sequenced for a study of T cells in Graves' hyperthyroidism and ophthalmopathy. Study overall: Pretreatment peripheral blood was obtained at initial diagnosis. Study-level points and caveats: Most thyroid clonotypes that were expanded above 0.001 also turned up in blood. Through a model of 13 V-J features, ophthalmopathy was separated from stable hyperthyroidism. Before onset, ophthalmopathy was predicted by the model a median about 6.2 months earlier.

The CDR3 covers 14 residues. Trimming stripped 6 bases from V and 1 base from J, with 12 bases between. Germline lookup yields CDR1 KGHSH and CDR2 LQKENI. This clonotype was seen at least ten times. Its target is unknown. Amplification yielded TCR beta CDR3 regions, with RNA transcripts as the source. When the TCR CDR3 underwent first-round RT-PCR, the HTBI primer set was used. Using its own MiXCR run on the multiplex PCR reads, TCRdb lists one record per CDR3 protein. The table has approximately 490,000 distinct CDR3 sequences, approximately 22% seen once. Sequencing was performed on blood. The receptor comes from a woman between 65 and 79 years old with Graves' ophthalmopathy. V usage is TRBV18 and J usage is TRBJ1-1, with D perhaps matching TRBD1 (6 bases). The chain's CDR3 is CASSPRGGNTEAFF. DNA for the CDR3: TGTGCCAGCTCCCCCAGGGGCGGGAACACTGAAGCTTTCTTT.